Below, one T cell receptor (beta chain) is given with its context. The data belong to a study of blood T cell repertoires in COVID-19. In the study overall: The samples span acute and convalescent COVID-19 from the United States, Italy and Spain.

Everyone who took part was about 18 to 90 years old, and they came from about 25 US areas. CDR3 length: 16 residues. The germline CDR1 and CDR2 sequences are MGHRA and YSYEKL. Trimming left V 0 bases short and J 0 bases short, with 12 bases between. Authors' data handling: Amplifying reference gene primers gave estimates of nucleated cell counts. TCRdb keeps only in-frame clones here, not all; method: immunoSEQ multiplex PCR. V, J and clone size reflect that table, while D and trimming were determined from the DNA. The sample consists of over 250,000 clones, approximately 87% of them appearing once. This chain uses TRBV4-1 with TRBJ2-7; a possible D gene is TRBD2 (5 bases). The sequenced sample was PBMCs or T cells enriched from blood (not recorded which). This TCR was sampled from a woman aged 25 to 39 who had recovered from COVID-19. As DNA, the CDR3 is TGCGCCAGCAGCCAAGACGGTCCGAGGGCCTCCTACGAGCAGTACTTC. This encodes CASSQDGPRASYEQYF.